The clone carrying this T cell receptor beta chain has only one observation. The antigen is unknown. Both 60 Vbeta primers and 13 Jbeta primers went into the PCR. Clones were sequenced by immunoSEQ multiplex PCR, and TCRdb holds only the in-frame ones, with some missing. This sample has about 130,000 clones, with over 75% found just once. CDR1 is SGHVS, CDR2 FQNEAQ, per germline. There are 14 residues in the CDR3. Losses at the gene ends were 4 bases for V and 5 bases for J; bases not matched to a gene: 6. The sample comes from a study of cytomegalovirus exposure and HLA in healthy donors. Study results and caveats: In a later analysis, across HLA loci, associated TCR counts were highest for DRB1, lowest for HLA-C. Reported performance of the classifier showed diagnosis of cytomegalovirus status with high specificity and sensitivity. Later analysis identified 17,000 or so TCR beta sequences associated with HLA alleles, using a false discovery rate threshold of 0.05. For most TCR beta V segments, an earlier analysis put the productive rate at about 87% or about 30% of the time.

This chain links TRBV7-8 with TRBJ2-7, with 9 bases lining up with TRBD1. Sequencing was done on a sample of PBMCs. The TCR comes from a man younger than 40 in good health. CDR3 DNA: TGTGCCAGCAGCTCCCGACAGGGGGGAGACGAGCAGTACTTC. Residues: CASSSRQGGDEQYF.